Presented here are 25 T cell receptor beta chains from one specimen sequenced in a study of cytomegalovirus exposure and HLA in healthy donors. The PCR had 60 Vbeta and 13 Jbeta primers. TCRdb keeps only in-frame clones here, not all; method: immunoSEQ multiplex PCR. This repertoire shows approximately 150,000 clones, just under 80% found once; its top ten account for 7%. Sequencing input: PBMCs. The receptors stem from a woman aged 40 to 50 in good health and CMV-seropositive.

This chain joins TRBV7-6 and TRBJ2-1, with 13 bases identical to TRBD2. J gave up 8 bases and V 5 bases, and 15 bases lay outside the gene matches. This CDR3 comprises 18 residues. Germline CDR1 is SGHVS and CDR2 is FNYEAQ. For the CDR3, the DNA is TGTGCCAGCAGCCAACACCCCACTAGCGGGGGGGAGATCTATGAGCAGTTCTTC. Its protein product is CASSQHPTSGGEIYEQFF.

V gene TRBV6-5 combines with J gene TRBJ2-5; D is undetermined. The CDR3 length is 12 residues. Germline CDR1 MNHEY, CDR2 SVGAGI. Trimming stripped 6 bases from V and 1 base from J, with 6 bases between. CDR3 amino acids: CASSPSQETQYF. CDR3 nucleotides: TGTGCCAGCAGCCCGAGCCAAGAGACCCAGTACTTC.

This rearrangement joins TRBV7-2 to TRBJ1-4; D gene uncertain. Per germline, CDR1 SGHTA and CDR2 FQGNSA. Trimming left V 3 bases short and J 6 bases short, with 8 bases between. The CDR3 is 13 amino acids. The CDR3 protein is CASSFAHYEKLFF. CDR3 nucleotides: TGTGCCAGCAGCTTTGCCCACTATGAAAAACTGTTTTTT.

The chain has TRBV30 and TRBJ1-5; 7 bases agree with TRBD1. V gave up 1 base and J gave up 0 bases; unmatched junction bases: 0. CDR3 length: 14 amino acids. Per the germline V gene, CDR1 is GTSNPN and CDR2 is SVGIG (reference sequence). The DNA of the CDR3 is TGTGCCTGGAGTGGGGACAGTAGCAATCAGCCCCAGCATTTT. This codes for CAWSGDSSNQPQHF.

The chain uses TRBV7-2 and TRBJ1-6; D might be TRBD1 (5 bases). Trimming left V 4 bases short and J 10 bases short, with 17 bases between. CDR3 length equals 15 residues. The germline gives CDR1 SGHTA, CDR2 FQGNSA. The CDR3: CASSSRAGGESPLHF. As DNA, the CDR3 is TGTGCCAGCAGCTCGAGGGCGGGAGGGGAATCACCCCTCCACTTT.

The chain couples TRBV6-5 to TRBJ2-3; D remains ambiguous. The V and J ends lost 5 bases and 3 bases respectively, with 6 bases between them. The CDR3 length is 12 residues. CDR1 and CDR2 (germline): MNHEY, SVGAGI. The CDR3, as DNA: TGTGCCAGCAGTGGCGGAACAGATACGCAGTATTTT. Translated: CASSGGTDTQYF.

V gene TRBV19 combines with J gene TRBJ1-2, with D possibly being TRBD1 (6 bases). The germline gives CDR1 LNHDA, CDR2 SQIVND (reference sequence). This CDR3 has 14 amino acids. V gave up 3 bases and J gave up 5 bases, with 13 bases separating them. The CDR3 nucleotides read TGTGCCAGTAGTATCCAGGGGTATCAGTATGGCTACACCTTC. Translating it yields CASSIQGYQYGYTF.

The V and J genes are TRBV7-2 and TRBJ1-1; TRBD1 matches 9 bases. CDR3 size: 16 residues. Losses at the gene ends were 5 bases for V and 1 base for J; bases not matched to a gene: 8. Germline-derived CDR1 and CDR2 are SGHTA and FQGNSA. This chain's CDR3 is CASSQLPGQGNTEAFF. CDR3 nucleotide sequence: TGTGCCAGCAGCCAGCTTCCGGGACAGGGGAACACTGAAGCTTTCTTT.

This rearrangement joins TRBV6-5 to TRBJ1-2, with D possibly being TRBD1 (5 bases). The germline CDR1 and CDR2 sequences are MNHEY and SVGAGI. This CDR3 is built from 13 residues. Deletions cut 6 bases from V and 6 bases from J, with 14 bases between. The CDR3 DNA reads TGTGCCAGCAGATTAAGGGGTGGGGATGGCTACACCTTC. It translates to CASRLRGGDGYTF.

The CDR3: CAISEGTGGGNTEAFF. CDR3 sequence (DNA): TGTGCCATCAGTGAAGGGACAGGGGGCGGAAACACTGAAGCTTTCTTT. The rearrangement uses TRBV10-3 and TRBJ1-1; 12 bases fit TRBD1. The CDR3 sequence is 16 residues long. The J segment lost 2 bases and the V segment lost 3 bases, leaving 4 bases of the junction unmatched. Germline CDR1 reads ENHRY; CDR2 reads SYGVKD.

V and J are TRBV5-1 and TRBJ1-1; the D gene is possibly TRBD1 (6 bases). Per the germline V gene, CDR1 is SGHRS and CDR2 is YFSETQ. V was shortened by 4 bases and J by 0 bases, with 16 bases between the two germline ends. The CDR3 runs to 16 residues. Here the CDR3 DNA reads TGCGCCAGCAGCCCAGGGGCCACAGGGTTGAACACTGAAGCTTTCTTT. It yields the protein CASSPGATGLNTEAFF.

The V and J genes are TRBV6-5 and TRBJ1-2; 9 bases fit TRBD1. Germline trimming cut 4 bases from V and 2 bases from J; bases unmatched to any gene: 5. Germline CDR1 and CDR2: MNHEY and SVGAGI. The CDR3 runs to 15 residues. CDR3 DNA sequence: TGTGCCAGCAGTTCTGAGGACAGGGGAAACTATGGCTACACCTTC. Amino acid sequence: CASSSEDRGNYGYTF.

The sample holds one count of this clone. The V and J genes are TRBV30 and TRBJ1-5, with D perhaps matching TRBD1 (6 bases). Looked up from germline, CDR1 is GTSNPN and CDR2 is SVGIG (reference sequence). V was pared by 2 bases and J by 1 base, with 15 bases between. The CDR3 sequence is 16 residues long. The CDR3 DNA reads as TGTGCCTGGAGTCCGCGCGACAGGCGGAGCAATCAGCCCCAGCATTTT. Its protein is CAWSPRDRRSNQPQHF. The full variable domain, in which reference TRBV30 and TRBJ1-5 provide the parts outside the CDR3, is SQTIHQWPATLVQPVGSPLSLECTVEGTSNPNLYWYRQAAGRGLQLLFYSVGIGQISSEVPQNLSASRPQDRQFILSSKKLLLSDSGFYLCAWSPRDRRSNQPQHFGDGTRLSIL.

The chain is built from TRBV15 and TRBJ2-5, with 11 bases fitting TRBD2. Germline trimming cut 0 bases from V and 3 bases from J; bases unmatched to any gene: 3. The CDR3 loop spans 16 amino acids. Germline assignment: CDR1 LNHNV and CDR2 YYDKDF (reference sequence). The CDR3 nucleotides are TGTGCCACCAGCAGAGACTCACTAGCGGGGGAAGAGACCCAGTACTTC. This sequence encodes CATSRDSLAGEETQYF. The variable domain in full, completed from reference TRBV15 and TRBJ2-5, reads DAMVIQNPRYQVTQFGKPVTLSCSQTLNHNVMYWYQQKSSQAPKLLFHYYDKDFNNEADTPDNFQSRRPNTSFCFLDIRSPGLGDTAMYLCATSRDSLAGEETQYFGPGTRLLVL.

The V gene is TRBV9, the J gene TRBJ1-2; 7 positions match TRBD1. With V trimmed by 4 bases and J by 3 bases, 3 bases remained unmatched. Germline CDR1 SGDLS, CDR2 YYNGEE. CDR3 length equals 13 residues. DNA for the CDR3: TGTGCCAGCAGCACAGACAGGGACTATGGCTACACCTTC. Its protein is CASSTDRDYGYTF.

The V call is TRBV5-1, the J call TRBJ1-1; D uncertain. V lost 3 bases and J lost 0, with 9 bases in between. Germline-derived CDR1 and CDR2 are SGHRS and YFSETQ. The CDR3 runs to 14 residues. CDR3: CASSSSGLNTEAFF. CDR3 nucleotide sequence: TGCGCCAGCAGCTCTTCGGGGTTGAACACTGAAGCTTTCTTT.

The chain couples TRBV7-9 to TRBJ2-1; tentatively, D is TRBD2 (7 bases). The V and J ends lost 11 bases and 6 bases respectively, with 14 bases between them. Germline lookup yields CDR1 SEHNR and CDR2 FQNEAQ (reference sequence). The CDR3 length is 12 residues. CDR3 in amino acids: CAAKGGANEQFF. The CDR3 DNA follows: TGTGCCGCGAAGGGGGGGGCCAATGAGCAGTTCTTC.

In regard to this clone: Its ends do not fully match the called genes, so a read error is possible. The DNA for the CDR3 is TGTTCCAGCAGCTTGGGGGACAGAGATTCACCCCTCCACTTT. This translates into CSSSLGDRDSPLHF. The chain has TRBV7-9 and TRBJ1-6, with 7 bases lining up with TRBD1. The CDR3 sequence is 14 residues long. Germline V CDR1 and CDR2: SEHNR, FQNEAQ (reference sequence).

The chain is built from TRBV30 and TRBJ1-2; no reliable D call. Trimming pared 8 bases from V and 8 bases from J, leaving 18 bases between. CDR3 length: 12 residues. The germline V gene has CDR1 GTSNPN and CDR2 SVGIG (reference sequence). The CDR3 sequence is CAGSPGSFGYTF. The DNA for the CDR3 is TGTGCCGGATCCCCGGGGAGCTTCGGCTACACCTTC.

The chain employs TRBV7-2 and TRBJ1-2; D gene uncertain. The V gene lost 0 bases and the J gene lost 5 bases, with 13 bases spanning the gap. The V gene's germline CDR1 is SGHTA and CDR2 FQGNSA. The CDR3 has 15 amino acids. CDR3 nucleotide sequence: TGTGCCAGCAGCTTAGCTTCCCGGGGTGGATATGGCTACACCTTC. It encodes CASSLASRGGYGYTF.

The chain has TRBV12-5 and TRBJ2-2; D is possibly TRBD1 (6 bases). Germline CDR1 and CDR2: LGHNT and FRNRAP. The CDR3 covers 14 residues. Trimming removed 1 base at V and 4 bases at J, with 7 bases between. CDR3 in amino acids: CASGLGGPTGELFF. In DNA, the CDR3 is TGTGCTAGTGGTTTGGGGGGGCCCACCGGGGAGCTGTTTTTT.

The chain has TRBV5-8 and TRBJ2-4; 7 bases align to TRBD2. V lost 0 bases and J lost 8; bases outside the gene matches: 5. CDR1 and CDR2 (germline): SGHTS, YDEGEE. The CDR3 is 14 amino acids. The CDR3 DNA reads TGTGCCAGCAGCTTGGGGGCGGGGGTTGACATTCAGTACTTC. Protein sequence: CASSLGAGVDIQYF.

This clone is a singleton in its sample. The rearrangement links TRBV4-2 to TRBJ1-3; D is possibly TRBD1 (6 bases). Trimming stripped 1 base from V and 0 bases from J, with 16 bases between. Germline CDR1 is LGHNA and CDR2 is YNFKEQ. There are 18 residues in the CDR3. The CDR3 loop is CASSQASRGAPSGNTIYF. The CDR3 coding sequence is TGTGCCAGCAGCCAAGCCAGTCGGGGGGCCCCCTCTGGAAACACCATATATTTT.

The chain employs TRBV6-5 and TRBJ2-1; 8 nucleotides match TRBD2. The CDR3 covers 15 residues. Trimming at V came to 2 bases and at J to 10 bases, leaving 10 bases not matched to a gene. Germline assignment: CDR1 MNHEY and CDR2 SVGAGI. CDR3 region: CASSYGPGGPWEQFF. CDR3 coding DNA: TGTGCCAGCAGTTACGGGCCGGGGGGGCCCTGGGAGCAGTTCTTC.

This chain links TRBV5-6 with TRBJ2-3; the D is unclear. Germline CDR1 is SGHDT and CDR2 is YYEEEE. The CDR3 covers 16 residues. V was clipped by 1 base and J by 0 bases, with 12 bases between them. As DNA, the CDR3 is TGTGCCAGCAGCTTGTTGGGCAGATCTAGCACAGATACGCAGTATTTT. This encodes CASSLLGRSSTDTQYF.